The sequence of this T cell receptor beta chain was determined in a study of blood T cell repertoires in COVID-19. At the level of the study: Sites in the United States, Italy and Spain provided acute and convalescent COVID-19 samples. PBMCs, B-cell-depleted T cells, or T cells were the source of the cDNA or gDNA that made up the material.

Between the trimmed V and J ends, which lost 0 bases and 4 bases, there was a span of 13 bases. CDR3 length: 15 amino acids. Germline CDR1 is SGHRS and CDR2 is YFSETQ. Per the authors' pipeline: Reference gene primer amplification gave estimated nucleated cell counts. Method: immunoSEQ multiplex PCR; TCRdb's copy keeps in-frame clones and lacks some. The V and J calls and clone size were taken over from that table, and D and trimming were inferred from the DNA. The sample includes fewer than 120,000 clones, 70% to 90% seen only once; the top ten take approximately 3.4%. The specimen was peripheral blood. This receptor was obtained from a woman aged 50 to 60 with acute or convalescent COVID-19. The rearrangement uses TRBV5-1 and TRBJ2-5, with a possible D match to TRBD1 (6 bases). CDR3 protein: CASSLVVGQLETQYF. The CDR3 bases are TGCGCCAGCAGCTTGGTAGTCGGACAGCTAGAGACCCAGTACTTC.